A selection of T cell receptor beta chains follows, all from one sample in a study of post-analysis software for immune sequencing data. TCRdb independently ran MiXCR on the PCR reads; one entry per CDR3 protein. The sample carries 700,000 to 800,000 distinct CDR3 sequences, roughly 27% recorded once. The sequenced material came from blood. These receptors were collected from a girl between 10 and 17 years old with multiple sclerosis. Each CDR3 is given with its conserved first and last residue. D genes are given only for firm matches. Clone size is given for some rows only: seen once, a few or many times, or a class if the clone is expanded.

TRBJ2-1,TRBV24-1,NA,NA,CATSDVGVGQSEQFF,TGTGCCACCAGTGATGTGGGAGTGGGGCAGTCAGAGCAGTTCTTC
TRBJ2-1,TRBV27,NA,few,CASSWYPYNEQFF,TGTGCCAGCAGTTGGTACCCTTACAATGAGCAGTTCTTC
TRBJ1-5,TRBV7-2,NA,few,CASSLAAGKHQPQHF,TGTGCCAGCAGCTTAGCGGCAGGGAAGCATCAGCCCCAGCATTTT
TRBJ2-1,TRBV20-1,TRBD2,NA,CSAKGLAGGYNEQFF,TGCAGTGCTAAAGGACTAGCGGGAGGGTACAATGAGCAGTTCTTC
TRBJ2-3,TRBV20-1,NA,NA,CSASRPAPRTDTQYF,TGCAGTGCTAGTCGTCCGGCGCCGAGAACAGATACGCAGTATTTT
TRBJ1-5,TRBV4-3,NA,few,CASSQDLRPGGQPQHF,TGCGCCAGCAGCCAAGATTTAAGGCCGGGAGGTCAGCCCCAGCATTTT
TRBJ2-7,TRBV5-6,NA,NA,CASSLRGLGINEQYF,TGTGCCAGCAGCTTGCGGGGTTTGGGTATAAACGAGCAGTACTTC
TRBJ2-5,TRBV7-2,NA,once,CASSFREWEQYF,TGTGCCAGCAGCTTCCGGGAGTGGGAGCAGTACTTC
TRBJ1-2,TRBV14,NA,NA,CASSQARLPGGGYTF,TGTGCCAGCAGCCAAGCGCGCCTCCCCGGGGGCGGCTACACCTTC
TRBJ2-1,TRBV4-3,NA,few,CASSQDLAGLREQFF,TGCGCCAGCAGCCAAGATCTGGCCGGTTTACGCGAGCAGTTCTTC
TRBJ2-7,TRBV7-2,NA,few,CASSRDPLYEQYF,TGTGCCAGCTCCCGGGATCCACTCTACGAGCAGTACTTC
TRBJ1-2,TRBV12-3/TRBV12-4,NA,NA,CASRSVLDSVVHGYTF,TGTGCCAGCAGGTCGGTCCTGGACAGTGTTGTCCATGGCTACACCTTC
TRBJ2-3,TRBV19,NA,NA,CASSMLTDTQYF,TGTGCCAGTAGTATGCTCACAGATACGCAGTATTTT
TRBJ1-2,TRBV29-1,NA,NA,CSVDGFYGYTF,TGCAGCGTTGACGGGTTTTATGGCTACACCTTC
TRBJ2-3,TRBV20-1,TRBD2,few,CSAPSSGAFTDTQYF,TGCAGTGCCCCCTCCAGCGGGGCCTTCACAGATACGCAGTATTTT
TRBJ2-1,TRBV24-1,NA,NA,CATSDPVREGHEQFF,TGTGCCACCAGTGACCCCGTTCGAGAAGGTCACGAGCAGTTCTTC
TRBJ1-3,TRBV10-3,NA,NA,CAIRQGSGNTIYF,TGTGCCATCAGGCAGGGATCTGGAAACACCATATATTTT
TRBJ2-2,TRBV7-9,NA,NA,CASSNQATGELFF,TGTGCCAGCAGCAACCAGGCCACCGGGGAGCTGTTTTTT
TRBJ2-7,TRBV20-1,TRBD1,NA,CSVRDLDRSSYEQYF,TGCAGTGTTAGAGATCTGGACAGGAGCTCCTACGAGCAGTACTTC
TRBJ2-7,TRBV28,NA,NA,CASSPPGQRPEQYF,TGTGCGAGCAGTCCCCCCGGACAACGACCCGAGCAGTACTTC
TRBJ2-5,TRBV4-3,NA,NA,CASSQDYLERTQYF,TGCGCCAGCAGCCAAGATTACCTAGAGCGGACCCAGTACTTC
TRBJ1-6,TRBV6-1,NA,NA,CASRKDSWNSPLHF,TGTGCCAGCAGAAAGGACAGTTGGAATTCACCCCTCCACTTT
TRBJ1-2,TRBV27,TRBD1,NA,CASRRDTGADGYTF,TGTGCCAGCAGACGCGACACAGGGGCTGATGGCTACACCTTC
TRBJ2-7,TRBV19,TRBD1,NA,CASSHTGTGGREQYF,TGTGCCAGTAGTCATACCGGGACAGGGGGTCGCGAGCAGTACTTC
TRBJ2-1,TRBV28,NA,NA,CASSDYRADEQFF,TGTGCCAGCAGTGACTACCGGGCCGATGAGCAGTTCTTC